This T cell receptor (beta chain) was identified during a study of control samples from healthy donors and cancer patients. The protocol was immunoSEQ multiplex PCR, while the TCRdb copy is restricted to in-frame clones and leaves out a portion. The sample holds roughly 84,000 clones; roughly 91% are singletons and the top ten take approximately 15%. The CDR3 covers 14 residues. Trimming removed 2 bases from V and 6 bases from J; junction bases left unmatched: 4. Germline lookup yields CDR1 SGHRS and CDR2 YFSETQ. What was sequenced was blood. V gene TRBV5-1 combines with J gene TRBJ2-1, with 8 bases that match TRBD1. This TCR came from a man aged 45 to 65 in good health. CDR3 region: CASSFRTGPNEQFF. The CDR3 region has the DNA TGCGCCAGCAGCTTCCGGACAGGGCCCAATGAGCAGTTCTTC.